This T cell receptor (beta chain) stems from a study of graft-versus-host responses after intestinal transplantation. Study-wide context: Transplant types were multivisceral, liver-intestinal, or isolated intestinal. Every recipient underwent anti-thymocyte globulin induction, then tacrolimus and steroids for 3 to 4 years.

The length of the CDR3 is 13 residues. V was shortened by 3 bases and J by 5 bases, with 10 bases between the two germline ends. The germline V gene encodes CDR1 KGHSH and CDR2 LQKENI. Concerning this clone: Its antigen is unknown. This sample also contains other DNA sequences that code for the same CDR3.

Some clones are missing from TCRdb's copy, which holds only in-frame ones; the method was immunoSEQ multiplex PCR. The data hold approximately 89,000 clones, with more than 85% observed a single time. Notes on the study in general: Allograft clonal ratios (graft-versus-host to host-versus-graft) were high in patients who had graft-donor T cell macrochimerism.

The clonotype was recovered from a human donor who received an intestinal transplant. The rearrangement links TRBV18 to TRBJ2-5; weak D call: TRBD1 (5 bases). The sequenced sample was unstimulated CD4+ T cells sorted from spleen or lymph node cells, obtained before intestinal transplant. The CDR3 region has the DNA TGTGCCAGCTCACCCCAGGGTCAGGAGACCCAGTACTTC. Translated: CASSPQGQETQYF. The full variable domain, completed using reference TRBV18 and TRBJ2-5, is NAGVMQNPRHLVRRRGQEARLRCSPMKGHSHVYWYRQLPEEGLKFMVYLQKENIIDESGMPKERFSAEFPKEGPSILRIQQVVRGDSAAYFCASSPQGQETQYFGPGTRLLVL.